The clone carrying this T cell receptor (beta chain) was observed a few times. Its target is unknown. These data come from a study of blood T cells in healthy people across ages. Study results and caveats: Possibly confounding the expanded clonotype changes was the fact that donor CMV status was unknown.

The CDR3 covers 15 residues. V lost 5 bases, J lost 1 base, and 3 bases stayed unmatched. Using a J-beta primer mix together with a sample-barcoded 5' primer, a second PCR was run for about 6 to 12 cycles. Each cDNA molecule received a tag from a template-switch adaptor that had 12 random nucleotides. There were at least 2.5 million CDR3-containing paired-end reads obtained from each sample. TCRdb called the 5' RACE reads again in MiXCR, with one record for every CDR3 protein. Of about 1.1 million distinct CDR3 sequences in the sample, roughly two fifths were seen once. Material: blood. The source of this sequence is a man aged 18 to 29 in good health. The chain joins TRBV12-3 or TRBV12-4 to TRBJ2-2, with 8 bases fitting TRBD2. CDR3 protein: CASSREGENTGELFF. The CDR3 nucleotides are TGTGCCAGCAGTCGGGAGGGGGAGAACACCGGGGAGCTGTTTTTT.